Listed here are 9 T cell receptor beta chains from one sample, sequenced in a study of blood T cells in healthy people across ages. The second PCR ran roughly 7 to 12 cycles with a sample-barcoded 5' primer and J-beta primers. TCRdb re-derived calls from the 5' RACE reads in MiXCR, one entry per CDR3 protein. Of roughly 1.5 million distinct CDR3 sequences in the sample, about 45% were seen once. What was sequenced was blood. All receptors derive from a woman younger than 35 in good health.

This chain uses TRBV6-6 with TRBJ1-2; the D is unclear. Germline loops: CDR1 MNHNY, CDR2 SVGAGI (reference sequence). Trimming took off 6 bases at V and 7 bases at J, with 18 bases between the two ends. The CDR3 totals 14 residues. This CDR3 is CASRGDTVLRGYTF. The CDR3 DNA is TGTGCCAGCAGGGGTGATACGGTCCTACGTGGCTACACCTTC.

This clonotype has only a few counts. The chain's CDR3 is CASSLETSDHSYEQYF. The CDR3 DNA sequence: TGCGCCAGCAGCTTGGAAACTAGCGATCACTCCTACGAGCAGTACTTC. The genes are TRBV5-1 and TRBJ2-7; 7 bases fit TRBD2. Trimming cost V 0 bases and J 0 bases; bases outside gene matches: 6. The CDR3 contains 16 residues. Germline V gene lookup returns CDR1 SGHRS and CDR2 YFSETQ.

To note about this clonotype: One base away lies a much larger clone, so this may be a sequencing read error. The rearrangement links TRBV7-8 to TRBJ2-3; 9 bases agree with TRBD1. This CDR3 region has 15 residues. The J segment lost 1 base and the V segment lost 5 bases, leaving 4 bases of the junction unmatched. Germline V gene data show CDR1 as SGHVS and CDR2 as FQNEAQ. The DNA of the CDR3 is TGTGCCAGCAGCCCCTGGACAGGGGGCACAGATACGCAGTATTTT. Protein sequence: CASSPWTGGTDTQYF.

The gene calls are TRBV18 and TRBJ2-7; TRBD1 is a possible D gene (6 bases). The CDR3 is 13 amino acids. Trimming took 2 bases from V and 6 from J, leaving 11 bases between them. Germline V gene sequence: CDR1 KGHSH, CDR2 LQKENI. CDR3 region: CASSPVTGSEQYF. DNA for the CDR3: TGTGCCAGCTCACCAGTCACAGGGAGCGAGCAGTACTTC.

The genes are TRBV12-3 or TRBV12-4 and TRBJ1-1, with 9 positions matching TRBD1. The CDR3 length is 14 residues. V lost 4 bases to trimming and J lost 4 bases; unmatched junction nucleotides: 4. The CDR3 protein is CASSSQGALTEAFF. The CDR3 DNA sequence: TGTGCCAGCAGTTCACAGGGGGCGCTCACTGAAGCTTTCTTT.

The rearrangement joins TRBV6-5 to TRBJ1-5; D is uncertain. The V gene lost 4 bases and the J gene lost 6 bases, with 13 bases spanning the gap. CDR1 MNHEY and CDR2 SVGAGI come from the germline V gene. The CDR3 runs to 14 residues. The CDR3: CASSSPERGQPQHF. The CDR3 DNA reads TGTGCCAGCAGTTCGCCCGAGCGGGGTCAGCCCCAGCATTTT.

The V gene is TRBV15, the J gene TRBJ2-1; D might be TRBD2 (5 bases). Germline-derived CDR1 and CDR2 are LNHNV and YYDKDF (reference sequence). The ends were cut back, 6 bases at V and 0 bases at J, with 12 bases in the middle. The length of the CDR3 is 15 residues. The CDR3 sequence: CATSSPGSSYNEQFF. CDR3 nucleotides: TGTGCCACCAGTTCTCCGGGGAGCTCCTACAATGAGCAGTTCTTC.

The chain is built from TRBV2 and TRBJ2-1, with TRBD2 matching 13 bases. The CDR3 runs 15 residues. Unmatched junction bases numbered 5, after V lost 6 bases and J lost 6 bases. Germline CDR1 reads SNHLY; CDR2 reads FYNNEI. This chain's CDR3 is CASRTGLAGLNEQFF. CDR3 DNA sequence: TGTGCCAGCAGAACGGGACTAGCGGGACTCAATGAGCAGTTCTTC.

The table lists this clonotype with a count of one. V gene TRBV29-1 combines with J gene TRBJ2-7; 10 bases line up with TRBD1. The length of the CDR3 is 15 residues. Germline V gene data show CDR1 as SQVTM and CDR2 as ANQGSEA. The V and J ends lost 6 bases and 7 bases, in that order; junction bases with no gene match: 15. CDR3 region: CSVEPDRGQVGEQYF. The DNA of the CDR3 is TGCAGCGTGGAACCCGACAGGGGGCAGGTAGGTGAGCAGTACTTC.